This paragraph reports one T cell receptor beta chain. The target of this receptor is not known. Nothing much larger sits one base from this clone, and base qualities are not available. Patients with autoimmune disease history or receiving systemic immunosuppression were excluded from the trial. Peripheral blood for TCR sequencing was collected from all dose cohorts at baseline, on cycle 4 day 1, and on cycle 7 day 1. The samples were taken from a phase I, first-in-human, multicenter, open-label dose-escalation trial of ivuxolimab. The trial enrolled adults with locally advanced or metastatic head and neck squamous cell, hepatocellular, melanoma or renal cell carcinoma. Before TCR sequencing, CD4+ and CD8+ T cells were separately sorted from peripheral blood. For sequencing of the TCRbeta CDR3 region, genomic DNA was extracted from the sorted cells. The immunoSEQ Assay was used to sequence the TCRbeta CDR3 regions. TCRdb provides this immuneACCESS table in a form limited to in-frame rearrangements. Some clones are lacking; in checked studies, under half of them reflect an unresolved V gene, and why the rest are absent is not known. For this sample there are about 80,000 clones; 65% to 90% appear just once. The biggest ten clones account for under 2.5% of the sample.

The data were obtained in a study of OX40 agonist ivuxolimab in advanced cancers. A note on the overall study: Ivuxolimab was an agonistic, fully human IgG2 monoclonal antibody directed against OX40 (CD134), a costimulatory receptor. Intravenous ivuxolimab was administered to patients every 2 weeks at six dose levels: 0.01, 0.1, 0.3, 1.5, 3 and 10 mg/kg. Among the approximately 54 dose-escalation patients, approximately 20 had hepatocellular carcinoma, around 15 melanoma, 9 renal cell carcinoma and 9 head and neck cancer. In the dose-escalation cohort, over 65% of patients were male, and the mean age was around 60 years, with a range of about 20 to 79. Patients were allowed to have had prior anti-PD-1, anti-PD-L1 or anti-CTLA-4 therapy, and approximately 43% of the dose-escalation patients had previously received checkpoint inhibitors. Three dose-escalation patients achieved partial responses, one with hepatocellular carcinoma and two with cutaneous melanoma. Peripheral TCRbeta sequencing was intended to test whether TCR sequence diversity was altered and clonal T-cell expansion was caused by ivuxolimab. The paper describes the monotherapy dose-escalation part (N ≈ 52 patients) of the phase I trial of ivuxolimab. What the study reported, not specific to this receptor: After ivuxolimab, CD8+ T cells had more expanded clones than CD4+ T cells on average. Partial responders in the 0.1-3.0 mg/kg groups had among the lowest normalized peripheral clonal expansion, especially among CD8+ T cells. Low levels of normalized T-cell clonal expansion were also seen in some nonresponding patients. At doses of 0.1 to 3.0 mg/kg, clonal expansion of both CD4+ and CD8+ T cells in blood was seen between baseline and week 6. The antigen specificity of the peripheral T cells that underwent clonal expansion was not determined.

The CDR3 measures 13 amino acids from cysteine to phenylalanine. The DNA shown is the 39-base CDR3, in frame from base 1. Trimming costs V 11 bases and J 6 bases, and their ends lie 16 bases apart. CDR1 and CDR2 were assigned from the germline V gene (reference sequence) as MNHNY and SVGAGI. The source is an adult with an advanced solid tumor such as melanoma, head and neck, liver or kidney cancer. This specimen was CD4+ or CD8+ T cells sorted from blood, taken in a trial of the OX40 agonist ivuxolimab. The receptor chain draws on TRBV6-6 and TRBJ2-2, and perhaps TRBD1 as D gene, on 6 matching bases. The nucleotide sequence reads TGTGCCCTGACCGGGACAAGATCCGGGGAGCTGTTTTTT. This is translated as CALTGTRSGELFF.